This entry describes one TCR beta chain. The antigen is undetermined. TCRdb ran MiXCR on the 5' RACE reads and lists one entry per CDR3 protein. The sample carries just over 350,000 distinct CDR3 sequences, 20% recorded once. There are 13 residues in the CDR3. The V end lost 2 bases, the J end lost 1 base, and 6 bases lay between the germline ends. Germline lookup yields CDR1 WSHSY and CDR2 SAAADI. This record belongs to a study of CD8 T cells in ankylosing spondylitis. Study conclusions and caveats: Roughly eight highly homologous variants made up a TCR beta motif that seemed to typify ankylosing spondylitis blood.

This rearrangement joins TRBV10-2 to TRBJ2-7; D not resolved. What was sequenced was blood, either unsorted or a sorted T cell fraction (not recorded which). The source of this sequence is a male donor with ankylosing spondylitis or in good health (not recorded which). The CDR3 sequence: CASSEDTSYEQYF. DNA for the CDR3: TGCGCCAGCAGTGAGGACACGTCCTACGAGCAGTACTTC.